This TCR beta chain was captured by sequencing in a study of cytomegalovirus exposure and HLA in healthy donors. General study findings and limits: HLA restriction was apparent for most CMV-associated TCR beta chains in a later analysis. Researchers reported that three CMV-associated chains were confirmed in vitro as CMV antigen-specific. Serostatus for CMV was the only available immune exposure information. V- and J-gene trimming of TCR beta was linked (in a later analysis) to a missense DCLRE1C variant.

This clone was seen only once. Its antigen is still unknown. PCR was performed using 60 Vbeta and 13 Jbeta primers. Clones were sequenced by immunoSEQ multiplex PCR, and TCRdb holds only the in-frame ones, with some missing. This sample has under 200,000 clones, with approximately 82% found just once. Sequenced: PBMCs. The TCR originated in a woman aged 18-29 years in good health and CMV-seropositive.

The CDR3 is CASSRQQGALEKLFF. In nucleotides, the CDR3 is TGTGCCAGCAGTCGACAGCAGGGGGCGTTGGAAAAACTGTTTTTT. The rearrangement joins TRBV5-4 to TRBJ1-4; TRBD1 matches 8 bases. CDR3 length: 15 amino acids. Germline values: CDR1 SGHNT, CDR2 YYREEE (reference sequence). The V segment lost 5 bases and the J segment 8 bases; nucleotides outside the gene matches: 11. Supplemented by reference TRBV5-4 and TRBJ1-4, the full variable domain reads ETGVTQSPTHLIKTRGQQVTLRCSSQSGHNTVSWYQQALGQGPQFIFQYYREEENGRGNFPPRFSGLQFPNYSSELNVNALELDDSALYLCASSRQQGALEKLFFGSGTQLSVL.